These 9 T cell receptor beta chains share one sample of origin, sequenced in a study of T cell changes during pregnancy in multiple sclerosis (dated by TCRdb to the late 2010s). Receptor libraries were prepared by the immunoSEQ multiplex PCR assay. TCRdb took this table from immuneACCESS and kept in-frame rearrangements with V and J called. Such tables lack part of the clones; where checked against another copy, unresolved V genes explain under half of the gap, and the rest is unexplained. The table for this sample lists approximately 110,000 clones; 80% to 95% of them were counted only once. Clones ranked in the top ten supply less than 4% of the sample. This specimen was peripheral blood, taken after pregnancy. Receptors originate from a female donor with multiple sclerosis, enrolled in a pregnancy study.

This clone has just a few counts. This chain links TRBV7-9 with TRBJ1-2, with D tentatively TRBD1 (5 bases). With 5 bases removed from V and 5 bases from J, the gap between germline ends came to 9 bases. CDR1 and CDR2 (germline): SEHNR, FQNEAQ (reference sequence). CDR3 length: 12 residues. CDR3 amino acids: CASSIDSYGYTF. The CDR3 nucleotides read TGTGCCAGCAGCATCGACAGTTATGGCTACACCTTC.

DNA for the CDR3: TGTGCCAGCAGTTACTCGTGGGCCATGCGGGGTGAAAAACTGTTTTTT. Translation: CASSYSWAMRGEKLFF. The genes are TRBV6-5 and TRBJ1-4; D uncertain. The CDR3 contains 16 residues. V lost 0 bases and J lost 7, with 15 bases in between. Germline V CDR1 and CDR2: MNHEY, SVGAGI.

The rearrangement links TRBV19 to TRBJ2-7, with D possibly TRBD1 on 6 matching bases. Germline CDR1 LNHDA, CDR2 SQIVND (reference sequence). This CDR3 contains 14 residues. Trimming left V 5 bases short and J 5 bases short, with 16 bases between. The CDR3 protein is CASSHQGIRDEQYF. The CDR3 nucleotides are TGTGCCAGTAGTCATCAGGGGATCAGGGACGAGCAGTACTTC.

The chain links TRBV6-1 to TRBJ1-2, with 7 bases matching TRBD1. The germline CDR1 and CDR2 sequences are MNHNS and SASEGT. V gave up 6 bases and J gave up 2 bases; unmatched junction bases: 9. The CDR3 runs 15 residues. This CDR3 reads CASRALPGQNYGYTF. DNA for the CDR3: TGTGCCAGCAGAGCCCTCCCGGGACAGAACTATGGCTACACCTTC.

The chain joins TRBV5-1 to TRBJ1-1; D unclear. V shed 4 bases and J shed 0 bases, with 10 bases lying between them. The CDR3 is 14 amino acids. CDR1 and CDR2 from the germline V gene are SGHRS and YFSETQ. The CDR3 coding sequence is TGCGCCAGCAGCACGGACGGGATGAACACTGAAGCTTTCTTT. Its protein is CASSTDGMNTEAFF.

The genes are TRBV7-9 and TRBJ1-3; D is unclear. The V and J ends lost 3 bases and 0 bases respectively, with 9 bases between them. The CDR3 is 15 residues long. Germline CDR1 reads SEHNR; CDR2 reads FQNEAQ (reference sequence). CDR3 region: CASSFARSSGNTIYF. CDR3 DNA: TGTGCCAGCAGCTTTGCCAGGTCCTCTGGAAACACCATATATTTT.

CDR3 sequence reads: CASSEGEGGYTEAFF. In DNA form, the CDR3 reads TGTGCCAGCAGTGAAGGGGAGGGTGGTTACACTGAAGCTTTCTTT. The rearrangement links TRBV6-1 to TRBJ1-1; no clear D. The CDR3 sequence is 15 residues long. V lost 1 base and J lost 3, with 12 bases in between. CDR1 MNHNS and CDR2 SASEGT come from the germline V gene.

This rearrangement joins TRBV15 to TRBJ2-7, with a possible D match to TRBD2 (7 bases). CDR3 size: 15 residues. V dropped 1 base and J dropped 5 bases, with 15 bases sitting between them. Germline CDR1 is LNHNV and CDR2 is YYDKDF (reference sequence). The DNA for the CDR3 is TGTGCCACCAGCAGAGGGGCGGGGGCATCAAACGAGCAGTACTTC. Its protein is CATSRGAGASNEQYF.

This chain links TRBV7-2 with TRBJ1-2; 7 bases fit TRBD1. The CDR3 sequence is 13 residues long. The V and J ends lost 5 bases and 6 bases, in that order; junction bases with no gene match: 6. The germline V gene has CDR1 SGHTA and CDR2 FQGNSA. DNA of the CDR3: TGTGCCAGCAGCCCCAGCAGGGGGGATGGCTACACCTTC. Amino acid sequence: CASSPSRGDGYTF.